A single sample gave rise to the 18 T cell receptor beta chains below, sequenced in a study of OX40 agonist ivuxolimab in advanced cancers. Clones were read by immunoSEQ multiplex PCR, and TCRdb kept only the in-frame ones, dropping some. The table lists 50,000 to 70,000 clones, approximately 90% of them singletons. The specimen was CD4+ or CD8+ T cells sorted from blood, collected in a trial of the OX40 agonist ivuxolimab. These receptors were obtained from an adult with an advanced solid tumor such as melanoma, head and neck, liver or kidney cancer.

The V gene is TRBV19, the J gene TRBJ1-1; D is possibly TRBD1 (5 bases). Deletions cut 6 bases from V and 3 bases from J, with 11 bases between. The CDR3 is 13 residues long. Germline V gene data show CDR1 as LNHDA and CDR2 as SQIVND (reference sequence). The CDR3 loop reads CASSRGRDTEAFF. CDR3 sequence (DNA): TGTGCCAGTAGCCGCGGCAGGGACACTGAAGCTTTCTTT.

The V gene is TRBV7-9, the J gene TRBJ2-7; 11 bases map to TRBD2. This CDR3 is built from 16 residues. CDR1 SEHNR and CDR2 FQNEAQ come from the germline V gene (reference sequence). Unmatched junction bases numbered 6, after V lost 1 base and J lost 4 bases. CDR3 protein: CASSLETSGESYEQYF. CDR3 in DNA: TGTGCCAGCAGCTTAGAGACTAGCGGGGAATCTTACGAGCAGTACTTC.

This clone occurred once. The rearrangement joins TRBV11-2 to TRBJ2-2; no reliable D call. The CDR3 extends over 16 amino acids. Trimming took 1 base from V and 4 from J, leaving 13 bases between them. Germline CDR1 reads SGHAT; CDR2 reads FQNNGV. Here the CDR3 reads CASSLVRTTLTGELFF. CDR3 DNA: TGTGCCAGCAGCTTAGTTAGGACGACCCTCACCGGGGAGCTGTTTTTT. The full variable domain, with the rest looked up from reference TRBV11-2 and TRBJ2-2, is EAGVAQSPRYKIIEKRQSVAFWCNPISGHATLYWYQQILGQGPKLLIQFQNNGVVDDSQLPKDRFSAERLKGVDSTLKIQPAKLEDSAVYLCASSLVRTTLTGELFFGEGSRLTVL.

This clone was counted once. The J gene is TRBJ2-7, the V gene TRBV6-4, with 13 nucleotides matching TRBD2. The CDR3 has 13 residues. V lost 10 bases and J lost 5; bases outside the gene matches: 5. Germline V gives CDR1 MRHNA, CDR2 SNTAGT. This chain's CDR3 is CATGLAGINEQYF. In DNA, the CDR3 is TGTGCCACGGGACTAGCGGGGATCAACGAGCAGTACTTC.

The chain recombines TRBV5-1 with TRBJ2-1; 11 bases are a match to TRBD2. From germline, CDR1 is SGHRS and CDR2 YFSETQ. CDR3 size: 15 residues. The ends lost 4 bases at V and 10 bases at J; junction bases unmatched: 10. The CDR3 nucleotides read TGCGCCAGCAGCCCGGGACTAGCGGAAAATGAGGAGCAGTTCTTC. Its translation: CASSPGLAENEEQFF.

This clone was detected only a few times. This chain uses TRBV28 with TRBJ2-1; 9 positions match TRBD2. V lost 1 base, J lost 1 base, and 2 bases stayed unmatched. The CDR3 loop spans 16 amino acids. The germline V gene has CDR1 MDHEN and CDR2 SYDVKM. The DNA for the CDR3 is TGTGCCAGCAGTTTATTGGCGGGAGGGTCCTACAATGAGCAGTTCTTC. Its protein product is CASSLLAGGSYNEQFF. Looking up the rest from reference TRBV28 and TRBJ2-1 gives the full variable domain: DVKVTQSSRYLVKRTGEKVFLECVQDMDHENMFWYRQDPGLGLRLIYFSYDVKMKEKGDIPEGYSVSREKKERFSLILESASTNQTSMYLCASSLLAGGSYNEQFFGPGTRLTVL.

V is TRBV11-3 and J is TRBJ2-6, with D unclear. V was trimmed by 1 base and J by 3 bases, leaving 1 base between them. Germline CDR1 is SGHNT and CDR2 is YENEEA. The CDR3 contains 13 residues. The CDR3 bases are TGTGCCAGCAGCTTAGTTGGGGCCAACGTCCTGACTTTC. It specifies CASSLVGANVLTF.

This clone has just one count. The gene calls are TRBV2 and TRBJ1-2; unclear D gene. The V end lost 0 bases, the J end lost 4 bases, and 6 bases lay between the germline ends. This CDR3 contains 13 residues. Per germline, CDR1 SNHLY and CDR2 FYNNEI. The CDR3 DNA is TGTGCCAGCAGTGAAGCGGTGGGCTATGGCTACACCTTC. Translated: CASSEAVGYGYTF.

The CDR3 bases are TGTGCCAGCGCTAGCGGGGGGGAGACCCAGTACTTC. The encoded protein is CASASGGETQYF. This chain links TRBV10-3 with TRBJ2-5, with 11 bases fitting TRBD2. The CDR3 sequence is 12 residues long. Looked up from germline, CDR1 is ENHRY and CDR2 is SYGVKD. The V gene end was trimmed by 10 bases and the J gene end by 5 bases; junction bases not matched to a gene: 3.

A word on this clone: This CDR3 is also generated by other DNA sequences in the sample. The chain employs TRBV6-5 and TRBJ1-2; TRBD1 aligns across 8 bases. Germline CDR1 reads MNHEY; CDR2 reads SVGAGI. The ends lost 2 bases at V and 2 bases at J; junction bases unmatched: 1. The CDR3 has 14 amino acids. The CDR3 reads CASSYQGANYGYTF. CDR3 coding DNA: TGTGCCAGCAGTTACCAGGGGGCCAACTATGGCTACACCTTC.

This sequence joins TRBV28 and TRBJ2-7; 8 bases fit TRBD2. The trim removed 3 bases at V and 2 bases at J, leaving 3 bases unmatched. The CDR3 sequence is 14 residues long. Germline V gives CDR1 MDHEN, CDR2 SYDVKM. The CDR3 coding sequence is TGTGCCAGCAGTTTCGGGGGGGGGACCTACGAGCAGTACTTC. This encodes CASSFGGGTYEQYF.

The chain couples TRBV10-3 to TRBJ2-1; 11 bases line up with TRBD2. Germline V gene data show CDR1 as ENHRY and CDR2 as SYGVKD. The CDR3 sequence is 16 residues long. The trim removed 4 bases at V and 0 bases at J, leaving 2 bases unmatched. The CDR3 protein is CAISVLAGDSYNEQFF. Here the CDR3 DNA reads TGTGCCATCAGTGTACTAGCGGGGGACTCCTACAATGAGCAGTTCTTC.

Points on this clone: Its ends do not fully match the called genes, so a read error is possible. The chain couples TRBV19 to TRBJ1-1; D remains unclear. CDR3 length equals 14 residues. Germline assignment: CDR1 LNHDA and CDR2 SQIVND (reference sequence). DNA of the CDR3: TGTGCCAGTACGGAGTACATCGCGAACGCTGAAGCTTTCTTT. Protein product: CASTEYIANAEAFF.

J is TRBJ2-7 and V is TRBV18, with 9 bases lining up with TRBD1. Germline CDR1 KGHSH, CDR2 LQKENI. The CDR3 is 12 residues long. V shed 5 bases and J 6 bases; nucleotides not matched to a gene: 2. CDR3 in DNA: TGTGCCAGCTCATCGACAGGGGGCGAGCAGTACTTC. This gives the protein CASSSTGGEQYF.

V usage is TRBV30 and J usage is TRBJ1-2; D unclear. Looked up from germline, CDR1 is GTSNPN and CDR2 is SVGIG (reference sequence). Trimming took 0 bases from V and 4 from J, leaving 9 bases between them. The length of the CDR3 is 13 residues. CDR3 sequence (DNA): TGTGCCTGGAGTGTAACCATTCTCTATGGCTACACCTTC. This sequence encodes CAWSVTILYGYTF.

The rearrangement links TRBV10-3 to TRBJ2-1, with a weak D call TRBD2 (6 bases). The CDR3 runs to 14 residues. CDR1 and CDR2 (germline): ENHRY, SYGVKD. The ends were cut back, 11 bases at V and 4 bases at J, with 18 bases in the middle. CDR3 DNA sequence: TGTGCCTCGGAGGGCGGGACTCATTACAATGAGCAGTTCTTC. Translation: CASEGGTHYNEQFF.

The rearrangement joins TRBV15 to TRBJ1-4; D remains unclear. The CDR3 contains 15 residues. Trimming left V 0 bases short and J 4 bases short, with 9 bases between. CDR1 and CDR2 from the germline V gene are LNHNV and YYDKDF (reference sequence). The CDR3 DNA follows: TGTGCCACCAGCAGAGATCGGGCAGATAATGAAAAACTGTTTTTT. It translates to CATSRDRADNEKLFF. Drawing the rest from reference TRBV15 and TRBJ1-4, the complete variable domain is DAMVIQNPRYQVTQFGKPVTLSCSQTLNHNVMYWYQQKSSQAPKLLFHYYDKDFNNEADTPDNFQSRRPNTSFCFLDIRSPGLGDTAMYLCATSRDRADNEKLFFGSGTQLSVL.

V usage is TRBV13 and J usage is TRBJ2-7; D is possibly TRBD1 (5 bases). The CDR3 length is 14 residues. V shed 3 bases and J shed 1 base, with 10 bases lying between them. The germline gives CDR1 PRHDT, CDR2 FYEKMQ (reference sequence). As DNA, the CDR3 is TGTGCCAGCAGCTTGGGGCTTAAATCCTACGAGCAGTACTTC. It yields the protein CASSLGLKSYEQYF.